This is a list of T cell receptor beta chains from one sample in a study of T cell clones after liver transplantation. The table came from immunoSEQ multiplex PCR; TCRdb's copy has only in-frame clones and leaves some out. This sample has about 99,000 clones, with around four fifths found just once. Sequences were derived from CD4+ T cells from blood, sampled before liver transplant. The receptor source for this set is a human donor who received a liver transplant. CDR3s include the opening cysteine and the closing phenylalanine or tryptophan. D genes are given only for firm matches. Not all rows give a size; the values are once, few, many and, for expanded clones, a class.

cdr3_aa	cdr3_nt	clone_size	d_call	v_call	j_call
CASSDPGTGTLEQYF	TGCGCCAGCAGTGACCCAGGGACAGGGACCCTGGAGCAGTACTTC	.	TRBD1	TRBV10-1	TRBJ2-7
CASSPGANGYTF	TGTGCCAGCAGCCCCGGGGCGAACGGCTACACCTTC	.	.	TRBV27	TRBJ1-2
CASSRQGDGTEAFF	TGTGCCAGCTCCCGACAGGGGGATGGAACTGAAGCTTTCTTT	once	TRBD1	TRBV18	TRBJ1-1
CASRVTANQPQHF	TGCGCCAGCAGGGTGACAGCAAATCAGCCCCAGCATTTT	.	.	TRBV5-1	TRBJ1-5
CASSLSSLRGSNQPQHF	TGTGCCAGCAGTTTATCGAGTTTAAGGGGTAGCAATCAGCCCCAGCATTTT	.	.	TRBV27	TRBJ1-5
CAWSAGVTKLFF	TGTGCCTGGAGCGCGGGGGTTACAAAACTGTTTTTT	once	.	TRBV30	TRBJ1-4
CASSGRLALITDTQYF	TGTGCCAGCTCAGGACGACTAGCGCTAATCACAGATACGCAGTATTTT	.	TRBD2	TRBV18	TRBJ2-3
CASSSNGYTF	TGTGCCAGCAGTTCGAATGGCTACACCTTC	few	.	TRBV28	TRBJ1-2
CASTRGPGYSPLHF	TGTGCCAGCACTAGGGGGCCGGGTTATTCACCCCTCCACTTT	.	TRBD1	TRBV2	TRBJ1-6
CASSPRGGEGTGELFF	TGCGCCAGCAGCCCGCGAGGGGGGGAGGGCACCGGGGAGCTGTTTTTT	.	.	TRBV4-1	TRBJ2-2
CASSLLGSGSGANVLTF	TGCGCCAGCAGCTTGTTGGGAAGTGGCTCTGGGGCCAACGTCCTGACTTTC	.	.	TRBV5-1	TRBJ2-6